A selection of T cell receptor beta chains follows, all from one sample in a study of response to subunit inactivated influenza vaccine. MiXCR, run by TCRdb on the RT-PCR reads, gives a single entry per CDR3 protein. The table has about half a million distinct CDR3 sequences, approximately 11% seen once. The sequencing here drew on PBMCs from blood, taken more than 35 days after vaccination. These receptors originate from a man aged 45 to 65 who received an inactivated influenza vaccine. CDR3s include the opening cysteine and the closing phenylalanine or tryptophan. A D gene is named only where the DNA matches it firmly. For some rows the clone size is stated as once, few or many, or as a class when expanded; others skip it.

v_gene: TRBV12-3/TRBV12-4
abundance: NA
j_gene: TRBJ1-3
d_gene: TRBD1
CDR3aa: CASSPQTGAGNTIYF
CDR3nt: TGTGCCAGCAGTCCCCAGACAGGGGCTGGAAACACCATATATTTT

v_gene: TRBV20-1
abundance: few
j_gene: TRBJ2-5
d_gene: TRBD2
CDR3aa: CSARDQGTGGTQYF
CDR3nt: TGCAGTGCTAGAGATCAGGGTACGGGGGGGACCCAGTACTTC

v_gene: TRBV12-3/TRBV12-4
abundance: NA
j_gene: TRBJ2-7
d_gene: NA
CDR3aa: CASSRFVTDTARYEQYF
CDR3nt: TGTGCCAGCAGTCGGTTTGTAACGGACACTGCCCGCTACGAGCAGTACTTC

v_gene: TRBV11-2
abundance: NA
j_gene: TRBJ2-5
d_gene: NA
CDR3aa: CASSLDHGERETQYF
CDR3nt: TGTGCCAGCAGCTTAGATCACGGCGAGCGGGAGACCCAGTACTTC

v_gene: TRBV11-1
abundance: few
j_gene: TRBJ2-2
d_gene: TRBD2
CDR3aa: CASSLKIGRVGGTGELFF
CDR3nt: TGTGCCAGCAGCTTAAAAATCGGGAGGGTCGGTGGAACCGGGGAGCTGTTTTTT

v_gene: TRBV9
abundance: NA
j_gene: TRBJ2-7
d_gene: TRBD2
CDR3aa: CASSTSAGAGYEQYF
CDR3nt: TGTGCCAGCAGCACCTCTGCGGGAGCGGGATACGAGCAGTACTTC

v_gene: TRBV9
abundance: few
j_gene: TRBJ2-3
d_gene: NA
CDR3aa: CASSVSAPRTDTQYF
CDR3nt: TGTGCCAGCAGCGTAAGTGCCCCCCGCACAGATACGCAGTATTTT

v_gene: TRBV7-9
abundance: once
j_gene: TRBJ2-1
d_gene: NA
CDR3aa: CASSLLSSSPNEQFF
CDR3nt: TGTGCCAGCAGCTTATTATCTAGCTCCCCCAATGAGCAGTTCTTC

v_gene: TRBV12-3/TRBV12-4
abundance: many
j_gene: TRBJ2-2
d_gene: TRBD1
CDR3aa: CASGTTGAPTGELFF
CDR3nt: TGTGCCAGCGGGACGACAGGGGCGCCCACCGGGGAGCTGTTTTTT

v_gene: TRBV5-1
abundance: few
j_gene: TRBJ1-2
d_gene: TRBD1
CDR3aa: CASSLEAGGADGYGYTF
CDR3nt: TGCGCCAGCAGCTTGGAGGCAGGGGGCGCAGATGGGTATGGCTACACCTTC

v_gene: TRBV6-2/TRBV6-3
abundance: NA
j_gene: TRBJ2-3
d_gene: NA
CDR3aa: CASSYSRGSADTQYF
CDR3nt: TGTGCCAGCAGTTACTCGAGGGGTTCGGCAGATACGCAGTATTTT

v_gene: TRBV24-1
abundance: many
j_gene: TRBJ2-3
d_gene: TRBD2
CDR3aa: CATSDKPGLAGPRDTQYF
CDR3nt: TGTGCCACCAGTGATAAACCGGGACTAGCGGGACCGCGGGATACGCAGTATTTT

v_gene: TRBV10-3
abundance: NA
j_gene: TRBJ2-3
d_gene: NA
CDR3aa: CAISESPGTSHSDTQYF
CDR3nt: TGTGCCATCAGTGAGTCTCCCGGGACTTCCCATTCAGATACGCAGTATTTT

v_gene: TRBV4-3
abundance: few
j_gene: TRBJ2-2
d_gene: NA
CDR3aa: CASSQEPGQTTGELFF
CDR3nt: TGCGCCAGCAGCCAAGAACCCGGACAGACCACCGGGGAGCTGTTTTTT

v_gene: TRBV19
abundance: few
j_gene: TRBJ2-3
d_gene: NA
CDR3aa: CASSSPWASTDTQYF
CDR3nt: TGTGCCAGTAGTTCCCCATGGGCTAGCACAGATACGCAGTATTTT

v_gene: TRBV5-1
abundance: few
j_gene: TRBJ2-1
d_gene: TRBD2
CDR3aa: CASSPPGLAGFNEQFF
CDR3nt: TGCGCCAGCAGCCCGCCGGGACTAGCGGGTTTCAATGAGCAGTTCTTC

v_gene: TRBV10-3
abundance: few
j_gene: TRBJ2-7
d_gene: TRBD2
CDR3aa: CAISLRGGYEQYF
CDR3nt: TGTGCCATCAGTTTACGGGGGGGCTACGAGCAGTACTTC

v_gene: TRBV9
abundance: NA
j_gene: TRBJ2-1
d_gene: TRBD1
CDR3aa: CASSPMGTGGFTGEQFF
CDR3nt: TGTGCCAGCAGCCCGATGGGGACAGGGGGCTTTACTGGTGAGCAGTTCTTC

v_gene: TRBV6-5
abundance: many
j_gene: TRBJ2-2
d_gene: NA
CDR3aa: CASSYDSSNTGELFF
CDR3nt: TGTGCCAGCAGTTACGACAGTTCGAACACCGGGGAGCTGTTTTTT

v_gene: TRBV5-6
abundance: NA
j_gene: TRBJ2-3
d_gene: TRBD2
CDR3aa: CASTPGLATDTQYF
CDR3nt: TGTGCCAGCACCCCTGGACTAGCAACAGATACGCAGTATTTT

v_gene: TRBV3-1
abundance: once
j_gene: TRBJ2-2
d_gene: NA
CDR3aa: CACSQGVLRDTGELFF
CDR3nt: TGTGCCTGCAGCCAAGGGGTCTTACGGGACACCGGGGAGCTGTTTTTT

v_gene: TRBV5-5
abundance: few
j_gene: TRBJ1-4
d_gene: NA
CDR3aa: CASSPIRQTNEKLFF
CDR3nt: TGTGCCAGCAGCCCTATAAGACAGACTAATGAAAAACTGTTTTTT

v_gene: TRBV6-2/TRBV6-3
abundance: few
j_gene: TRBJ2-7
d_gene: NA
CDR3aa: CASSYSRSSVRGEQYF
CDR3nt: TGTGCCAGCAGTTACTCCCGCTCTAGCGTCAGAGGCGAGCAGTACTTC

v_gene: TRBV12-3/TRBV12-4
abundance: many
j_gene: TRBJ2-1
d_gene: TRBD2
CDR3aa: CASSELAGFYNEQFF
CDR3nt: TGTGCCAGCAGTGAGCTAGCGGGGTTTTACAATGAGCAGTTCTTC

v_gene: TRBV6-5
abundance: NA
j_gene: TRBJ2-2
d_gene: NA
CDR3aa: CASSYEVFGELFF
CDR3nt: TGTGCCAGCAGTTACGAGGTTTTCGGGGAGCTGTTTTTT

v_gene: TRBV5-1
abundance: NA
j_gene: TRBJ2-1
d_gene: TRBD2
CDR3aa: CASSLRAGGGEQFF
CDR3nt: TGCGCCAGCAGCTTGCGAGCGGGGGGTGGTGAGCAGTTCTTC

v_gene: TRBV12-3/TRBV12-4
abundance: many
j_gene: TRBJ2-5
d_gene: NA
CDR3aa: CASTRGPRETQYF
CDR3nt: TGTGCCAGCACCAGGGGACCTAGGGAGACCCAGTACTTC

v_gene: TRBV9
abundance: few
j_gene: TRBJ1-1
d_gene: NA
CDR3aa: CASSRGRQGFNTEAFF
CDR3nt: TGTGCCAGCAGCCGTGGGAGGCAGGGTTTTAACACTGAAGCTTTCTTT

v_gene: TRBV28
abundance: NA
j_gene: TRBJ2-1
d_gene: TRBD1
CDR3aa: CASSRPLQGGINEQFF
CDR3nt: TGTGCCAGCAGCCGGCCCTTACAGGGGGGAATAAATGAGCAGTTCTTC

v_gene: TRBV28
abundance: few
j_gene: TRBJ2-6
d_gene: NA
CDR3aa: CASRAQGLRSANVLTF
CDR3nt: TGTGCCAGCAGAGCTCAGGGTCTCAGATCCGCCAACGTCCTGACTTTC

v_gene: TRBV6-5
abundance: many
j_gene: TRBJ2-1
d_gene: NA
CDR3aa: CASSYSDPGNEQFF
CDR3nt: TGTGCCAGCAGTTACTCCGACCCTGGCAATGAGCAGTTCTTC

v_gene: TRBV14
abundance: few
j_gene: TRBJ2-3
d_gene: TRBD2
CDR3aa: CASSYPGLGGDTQYF
CDR3nt: TGTGCCAGCAGTTATCCGGGACTAGGCGGAGATACGCAGTATTTT

v_gene: TRBV3-1
abundance: NA
j_gene: TRBJ2-7
d_gene: NA
CDR3aa: CASSQDAAAPYEQYF
CDR3nt: TGTGCCAGCAGCCAAGACGCGGCAGCGCCCTACGAGCAGTACTTC

v_gene: TRBV12-3/TRBV12-4
abundance: few
j_gene: TRBJ2-4
d_gene: NA
CDR3aa: CASSSGSSQLIQYF
CDR3nt: TGTGCCAGCAGTTCGGGATCTAGCCAACTCATTCAGTACTTC

v_gene: TRBV29-1
abundance: many
j_gene: TRBJ2-1
d_gene: TRBD2
CDR3aa: CSVGGGLFAGHNEQFF
CDR3nt: TGCAGCGTTGGGGGGGGACTTTTCGCCGGGCACAATGAGCAGTTCTTC

v_gene: TRBV15
abundance: many
j_gene: TRBJ2-7
d_gene: TRBD2
CDR3aa: CATSQVAGPYEQYF
CDR3nt: TGTGCCACTTCCCAGGTAGCGGGACCCTACGAGCAGTACTTC

v_gene: TRBV7-9
abundance: NA
j_gene: TRBJ2-7
d_gene: NA
CDR3aa: CASSLVGDSYEQYF
CDR3nt: TGTGCCAGCAGCTTAGTAGGGGACTCCTACGAGCAGTACTTC

v_gene: TRBV5-1
abundance: few
j_gene: TRBJ1-6
d_gene: TRBD1
CDR3aa: CASSSGQGTPLHF
CDR3nt: TGCGCCAGCAGCTCGGGACAGGGGACACCCCTCCACTTT

v_gene: TRBV6-2/TRBV6-3
abundance: few
j_gene: TRBJ2-1
d_gene: NA
CDR3aa: CASCAYNEQFF
CDR3nt: TGTGCCAGCTGTGCCTACAATGAGCAGTTCTTC

v_gene: TRBV4-3
abundance: many
j_gene: TRBJ1-1
d_gene: NA
CDR3aa: CASSLRTNTEAFF
CDR3nt: TGCGCCAGCAGCCTCCGAACGAACACTGAAGCTTTCTTT

v_gene: TRBV2
abundance: NA
j_gene: TRBJ2-2
d_gene: NA
CDR3aa: CASKRQSNTGELFF
CDR3nt: TGTGCCAGCAAACGACAGTCGAACACCGGGGAGCTGTTTTTT

v_gene: TRBV12-3/TRBV12-4
abundance: NA
j_gene: TRBJ1-5
d_gene: NA
CDR3aa: CASSTESNQPQHF
CDR3nt: TGTGCCAGCAGTACCGAGAGCAATCAGCCCCAGCATTTT

v_gene: TRBV20-1
abundance: many
j_gene: TRBJ2-1
d_gene: NA
CDR3aa: CSASDLGFYYNEQFF
CDR3nt: TGCAGTGCTAGTGATCTCGGGTTCTACTACAATGAGCAGTTCTTC